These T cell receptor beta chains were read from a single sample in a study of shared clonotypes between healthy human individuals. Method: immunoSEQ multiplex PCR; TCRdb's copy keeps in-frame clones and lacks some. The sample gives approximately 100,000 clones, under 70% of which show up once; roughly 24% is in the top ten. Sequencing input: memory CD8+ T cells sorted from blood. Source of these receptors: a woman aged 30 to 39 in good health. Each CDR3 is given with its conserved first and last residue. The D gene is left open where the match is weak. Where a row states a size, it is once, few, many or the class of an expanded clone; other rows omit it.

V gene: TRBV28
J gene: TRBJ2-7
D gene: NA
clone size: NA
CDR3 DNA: TGTGCCAGCAGTTTATTTGGGCCCCCGACGGGGGCTGGCTCCTACGAGCAGTACTTC
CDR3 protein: CASSLFGPPTGAGSYEQYF

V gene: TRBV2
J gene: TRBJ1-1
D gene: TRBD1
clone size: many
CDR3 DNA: TGTGCCAGCAGAGGACAGGGACGGGGGAACACTGAAGCTTTCTTT
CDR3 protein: CASRGQGRGNTEAFF

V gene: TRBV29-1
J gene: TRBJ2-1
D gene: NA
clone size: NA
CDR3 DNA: TGCAGCGTTGAAGCTGGGGGGTTGGTCTTATCCTACAATGAGCAGTTCTTC
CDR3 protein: CSVEAGGLVLSYNEQFF

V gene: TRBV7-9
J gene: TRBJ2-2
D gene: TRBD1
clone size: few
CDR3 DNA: TGTGCCAGCAGCCCCGACAGGGGGAACACCGGGGAGCTGTTTTTT
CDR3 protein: CASSPDRGNTGELFF

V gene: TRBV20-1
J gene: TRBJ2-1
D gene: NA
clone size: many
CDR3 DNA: TGCAGTGCCCCCGACAGAAATGAGCAGTTCTTC
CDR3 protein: CSAPDRNEQFF

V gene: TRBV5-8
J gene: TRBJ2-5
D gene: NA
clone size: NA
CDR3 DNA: TGTGCCAGCAGCTTAGGGGCACTCCTCAGGACCCAGTACTTC
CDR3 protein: CASSLGALLRTQYF

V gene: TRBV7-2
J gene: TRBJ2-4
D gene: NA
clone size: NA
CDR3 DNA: TGTGCCAGCAGCAAACGGGCCGTTCAGGACATTCAGTACTTC
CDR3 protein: CASSKRAVQDIQYF

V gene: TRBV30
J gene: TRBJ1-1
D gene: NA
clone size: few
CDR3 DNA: TGTGCCTGGAGTGTATCGGCAGACTACACTGAAGCTTTCTTT
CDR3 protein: CAWSVSADYTEAFF

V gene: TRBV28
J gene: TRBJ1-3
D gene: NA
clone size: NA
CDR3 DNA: TGTGCCAGCAGTTTATTTTTCCGAGGCTCTGGAAACACCATATATTTT
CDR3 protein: CASSLFFRGSGNTIYF

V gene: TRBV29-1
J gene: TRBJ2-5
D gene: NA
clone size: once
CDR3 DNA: TGCAGCGTTGAACGGTCTTTGGGGATAGAGACCCAGTACTTC
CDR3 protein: CSVERSLGIETQYF

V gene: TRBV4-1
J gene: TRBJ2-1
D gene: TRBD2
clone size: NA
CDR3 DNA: TGCGCCAGCAGCCAAGTCAAGGGACTAGTGAGCTCCTACAATGAGCAGTTCTTC
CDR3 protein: CASSQVKGLVSSYNEQFF

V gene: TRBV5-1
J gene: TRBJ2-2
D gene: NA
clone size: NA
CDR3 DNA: TGCGCCAGCAGCTTGGGGGTGCTAGGATCGAACACCGGGGAGCTGTTTTTT
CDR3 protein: CASSLGVLGSNTGELFF

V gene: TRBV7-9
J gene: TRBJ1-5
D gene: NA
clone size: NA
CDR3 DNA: TGTGCCAGCAGCCACAATAGCAATCAGCCCCAGCATTTT
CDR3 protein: CASSHNSNQPQHF

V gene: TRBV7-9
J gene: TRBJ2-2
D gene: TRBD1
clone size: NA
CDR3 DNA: TGTGCCAGCAGCTGGGGACAGACGAACACCGGGGAGCTGTTTTTT
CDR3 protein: CASSWGQTNTGELFF

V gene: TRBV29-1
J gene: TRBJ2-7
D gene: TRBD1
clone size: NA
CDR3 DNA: TGCAGCGCTTGGACAGGGAATTCCTACGAGCAGTACTTC
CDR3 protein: CSAWTGNSYEQYF

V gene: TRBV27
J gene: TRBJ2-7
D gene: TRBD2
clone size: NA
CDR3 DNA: TGTGCCAGCAGTACGGTACTAGCGGCTGGGAGCTACGAGCAGTACTTC
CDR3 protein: CASSTVLAAGSYEQYF

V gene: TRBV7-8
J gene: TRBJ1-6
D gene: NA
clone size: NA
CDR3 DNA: TGTGCCAGCAGCCCTATCGGCAGGGGAGATTCACCCCTCCACTTT
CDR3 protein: CASSPIGRGDSPLHF

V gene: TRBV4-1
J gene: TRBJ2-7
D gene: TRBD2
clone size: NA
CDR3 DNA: TGCGCCAGCAGCCAACTAGCGGGATCCCATCGAGAGCAGTACTTC
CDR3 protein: CASSQLAGSHREQYF

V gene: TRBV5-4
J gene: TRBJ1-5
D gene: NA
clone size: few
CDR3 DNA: TGTGCCAGCAGCCTGGAAAGCTCGGAGCCCCAGCATTTT
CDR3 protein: CASSLESSEPQHF

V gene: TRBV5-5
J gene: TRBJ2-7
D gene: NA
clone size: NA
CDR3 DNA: TGTGCCAGCAGCTTGGCCGTGGGCCCAGTCCACGAGCAGTACTTC
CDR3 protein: CASSLAVGPVHEQYF

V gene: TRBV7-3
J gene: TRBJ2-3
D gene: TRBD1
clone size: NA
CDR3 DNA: TGTGCCAGCAGCTTAACAGGGGGCGAGAACACAGATACGCAGTATTTT
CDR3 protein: CASSLTGGENTDTQYF

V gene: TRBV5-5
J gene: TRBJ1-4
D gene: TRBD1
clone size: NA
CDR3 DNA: TGTGCCAGCAGCTTGAGGGGGCTCAATGAAAAACTGTTTTTT
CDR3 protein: CASSLRGLNEKLFF

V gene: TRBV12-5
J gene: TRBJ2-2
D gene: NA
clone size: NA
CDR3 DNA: TGTGCTAGTGGGAAGAACACCGGGGAGCTGTTTTTT
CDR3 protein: CASGKNTGELFF

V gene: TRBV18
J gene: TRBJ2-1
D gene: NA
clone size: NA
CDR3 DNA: TGTGCCAGCTCACCCACTGACGACGGCGTCAATGAGCAGTTCTTC
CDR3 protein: CASSPTDDGVNEQFF

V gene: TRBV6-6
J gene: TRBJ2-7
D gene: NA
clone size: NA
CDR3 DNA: TGTGCCAGCAGTTACCGGGGACCCGAATACGAGCAGTACTTC
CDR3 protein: CASSYRGPEYEQYF

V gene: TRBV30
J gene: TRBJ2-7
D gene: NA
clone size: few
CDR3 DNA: TGTGCCTGGAGTGTAACGGCTAGTGACGAGCAGTACTTC
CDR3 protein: CAWSVTASDEQYF

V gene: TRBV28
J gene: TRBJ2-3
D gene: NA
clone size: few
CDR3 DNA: TGTGCCAGCAGTCCCCCCCAATTTAGCACAGATACGCAGTATTTT
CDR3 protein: CASSPPQFSTDTQYF

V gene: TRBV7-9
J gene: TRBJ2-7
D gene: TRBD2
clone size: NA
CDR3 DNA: TGTGCCAGCAGCTTAGTGCGTAGCGGGAAGGAGTCCTACGAGCAGTACTTC
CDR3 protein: CASSLVRSGKESYEQYF

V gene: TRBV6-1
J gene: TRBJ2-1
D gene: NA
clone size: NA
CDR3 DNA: TGTGCCAGCAGTGTCCGGCTCGATGGGGGCTACAATGAGCAGTTCTTC
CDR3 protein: CASSVRLDGGYNEQFF

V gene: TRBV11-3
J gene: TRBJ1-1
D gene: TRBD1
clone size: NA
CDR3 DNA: TGTGCCAGCAGTACTGAGGGGGCAACTGAAGCTTTCTTT
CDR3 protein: CASSTEGATEAFF

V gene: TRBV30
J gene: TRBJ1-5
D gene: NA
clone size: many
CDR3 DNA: TGTGCCTGGAGTGTACTAGCTTATAGGGATCAGCCCCAGCATTTT
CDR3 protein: CAWSVLAYRDQPQHF

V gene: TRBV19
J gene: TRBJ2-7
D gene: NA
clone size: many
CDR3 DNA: TGTGCCAGCAGTCCTACTAGGCTGCACGAGCAGTACTTC
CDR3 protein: CASSPTRLHEQYF

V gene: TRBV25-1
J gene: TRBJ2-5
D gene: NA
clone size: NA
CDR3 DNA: TGTGCCAGCAGTTTGGGAGAGATGGAGACCCAGTACTTC
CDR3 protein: CASSLGEMETQYF

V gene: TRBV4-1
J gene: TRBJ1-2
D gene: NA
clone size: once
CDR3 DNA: TGCGCCAGCAGCCGATCATACAGTAGGACTAACTATGGCTACACCTTC
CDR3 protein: CASSRSYSRTNYGYTF

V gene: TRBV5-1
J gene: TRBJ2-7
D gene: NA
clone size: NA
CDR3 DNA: TGCGCCAGCAGCTGGGTTTGGGGCGAGCAGTACTTC
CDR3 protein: CASSWVWGEQYF

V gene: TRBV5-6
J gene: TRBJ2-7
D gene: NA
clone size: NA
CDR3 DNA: TGTGCCAGCAGCCCTTCGGCAGATAAGCTCGAGCAGTACTTC
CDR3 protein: CASSPSADKLEQYF

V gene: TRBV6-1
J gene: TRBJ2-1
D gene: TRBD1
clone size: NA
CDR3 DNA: TGTGCCAGCAGTGAAGCTCGGGACAGGGTATCTCGGCACAATGAGCAGTTCTTC
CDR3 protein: CASSEARDRVSRHNEQFF

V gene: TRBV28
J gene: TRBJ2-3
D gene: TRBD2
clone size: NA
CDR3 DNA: TGTGCCATCCGACGCCTACTAGCGCGTGAGAGCTTGGCAGATACGCAGTATTTT
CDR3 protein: CAIRRLLARESLADTQYF

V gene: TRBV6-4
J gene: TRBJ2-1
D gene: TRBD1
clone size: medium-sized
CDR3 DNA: TGTGCCAGCAGTGACGGGACAGGGGGCAATGAGCAGTTCTTC
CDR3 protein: CASSDGTGGNEQFF

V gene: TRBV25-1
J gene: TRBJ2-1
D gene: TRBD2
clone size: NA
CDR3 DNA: TGTGCCAGCGGGGCTAGCGGAAATTACAATGAGCAGTTCTTC
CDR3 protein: CASGASGNYNEQFF

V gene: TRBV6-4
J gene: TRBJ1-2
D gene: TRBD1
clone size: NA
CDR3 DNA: TGTGCCAGCAGTGAATCGACAGGGGGGGATGGCTACACCTTC
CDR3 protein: CASSESTGGDGYTF

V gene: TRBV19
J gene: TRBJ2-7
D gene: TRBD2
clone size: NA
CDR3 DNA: TGTGCCAGTAGTTCTAGCGGGAAGGCCTACGAGCAGTACTTC
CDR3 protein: CASSSSGKAYEQYF

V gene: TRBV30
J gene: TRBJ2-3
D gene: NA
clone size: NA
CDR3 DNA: TGTGCCTGGAGCCCAGGGGTTGGGGACACAGATACGCAGTATTTT
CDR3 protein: CAWSPGVGDTDTQYF

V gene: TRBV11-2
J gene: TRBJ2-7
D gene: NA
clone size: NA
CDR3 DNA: TGTGCCAGCAGCTTAGACCAGGGACCCGAGCAGTACTTC
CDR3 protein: CASSLDQGPEQYF

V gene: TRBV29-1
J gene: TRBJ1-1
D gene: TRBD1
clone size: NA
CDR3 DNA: TGCAGCGCAACAGGACAGGGGGATGAAGCTTTCTTT
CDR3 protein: CSATGQGDEAFF

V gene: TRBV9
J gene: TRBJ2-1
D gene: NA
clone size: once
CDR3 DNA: TGTGCCAGCAGCGTAGGTGACTACCCGGAGGAGCAGTTCTTC
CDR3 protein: CASSVGDYPEEQFF

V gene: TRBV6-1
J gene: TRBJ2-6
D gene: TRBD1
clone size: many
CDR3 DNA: TGTGCCAGCAGTGAAGGCCCAGGGGGCGCTGGGGCCAACGTCCTGACTTTC
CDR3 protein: CASSEGPGGAGANVLTF

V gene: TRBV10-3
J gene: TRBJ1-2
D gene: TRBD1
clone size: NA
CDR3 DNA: TGTGCCATCAGGCCGGACAGGCAAGGCCTTCTCAACTATGGCTACACCTTC
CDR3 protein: CAIRPDRQGLLNYGYTF

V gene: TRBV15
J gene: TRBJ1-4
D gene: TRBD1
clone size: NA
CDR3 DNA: TGTGCCACCAGCAGAGAGACAGGGAGCGGAAAACTGTTTTTT
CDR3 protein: CATSRETGSGKLFF

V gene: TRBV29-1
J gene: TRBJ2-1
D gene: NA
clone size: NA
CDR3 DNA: TGCAGCGTTTCCGGGACATCGAATGAGCAGTTCTTC
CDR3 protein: CSVSGTSNEQFF

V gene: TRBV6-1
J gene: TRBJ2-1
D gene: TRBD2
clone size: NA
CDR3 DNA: TGTGCCAGCCCTTCTGGGACTAGCGGGTTCTTC
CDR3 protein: CASPSGTSGFF

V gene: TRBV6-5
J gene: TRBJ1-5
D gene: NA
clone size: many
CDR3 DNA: TGTGCCAGCCGCAGGGCGGGGCGCAATCAGCCCCAGCATTTT
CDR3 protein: CASRRAGRNQPQHF

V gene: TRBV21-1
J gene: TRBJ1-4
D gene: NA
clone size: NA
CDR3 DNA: TGTGCCAGCAACGAACAGGGTTGGCTGTTTTTT
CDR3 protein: CASNEQGWLFF

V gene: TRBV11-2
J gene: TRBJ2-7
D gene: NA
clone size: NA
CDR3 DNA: TGTGCCAGCAGTCCTCCCGGGACATACGAGCAGTACTTC
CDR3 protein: CASSPPGTYEQYF

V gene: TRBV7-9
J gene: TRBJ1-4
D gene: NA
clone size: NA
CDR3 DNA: TGTGCCAGCAGCTTTTTTAGCGGTTCAACTAATGAAAAACTGTTTTTT
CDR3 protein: CASSFFSGSTNEKLFF